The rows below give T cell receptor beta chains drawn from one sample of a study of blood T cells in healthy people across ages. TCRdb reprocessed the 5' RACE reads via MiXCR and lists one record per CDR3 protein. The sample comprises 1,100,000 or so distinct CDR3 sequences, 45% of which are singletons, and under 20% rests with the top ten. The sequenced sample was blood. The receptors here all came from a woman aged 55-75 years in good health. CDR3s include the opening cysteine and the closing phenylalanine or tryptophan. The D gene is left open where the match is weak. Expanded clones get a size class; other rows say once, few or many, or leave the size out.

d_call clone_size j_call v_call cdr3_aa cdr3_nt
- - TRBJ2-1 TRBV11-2 CASSKENNEQFF TGTGCCAGCAGTAAAGAAAACAATGAGCAGTTCTTC
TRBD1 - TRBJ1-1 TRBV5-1 CASSLGQGVGGTEAFF TGCGCCAGCAGCCTGGGACAGGGGGTGGGTGGCACTGAAGCTTTCTTT
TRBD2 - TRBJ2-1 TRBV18 CASSPPSGRGYNEQFF TGTGCCAGCTCACCACCTAGCGGGAGGGGTTACAATGAGCAGTTCTTC
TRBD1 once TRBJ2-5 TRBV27 CASSLLGTGETQYF TGTGCCAGCAGTTTACTAGGGACAGGGGAGACCCAGTACTTC
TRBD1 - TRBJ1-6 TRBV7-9 CASSPDRGLWSPLHF TGTGCCAGCAGCCCGGACAGGGGGCTTTGGTCACCCCTCCACTTT
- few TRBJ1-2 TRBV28 CASSLRPGRYGYTF TGTGCCAGCAGCCTTAGGCCAGGGCGATATGGCTACACCTTC
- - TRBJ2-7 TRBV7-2 CASSSDYGSEQYF TGTGCCAGCAGCTCCGACTATGGGTCCGAGCAGTACTTC
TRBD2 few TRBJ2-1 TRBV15 CATSRDASGSNEQFF TGTGCCACCAGCAGAGATGCTAGCGGGAGCAATGAGCAGTTCTTC
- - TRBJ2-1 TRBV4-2 CASSQDLWGTSLISNEQFF TGTGCCAGCAGCCAAGATCTTTGGGGTACTAGTTTGATATCCAATGAGCAGTTCTTC
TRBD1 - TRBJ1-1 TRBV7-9 CASSLGQGDTEAFF TGTGCCAGCAGCTTAGGGCAGGGGGACACTGAAGCTTTCTTT
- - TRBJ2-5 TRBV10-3 CATRGEGETQYF TGTGCCACCCGAGGTGAGGGAGAGACCCAGTACTTC
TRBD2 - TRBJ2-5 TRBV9 CASSVDGTSGDEQYF TGTGCCAGCAGCGTAGACGGGACTAGCGGAGATGAGCAGTACTTC
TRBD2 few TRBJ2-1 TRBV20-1 CSAQREGLYNEQFF TGCAGTGCCCAGCGGGAGGGCCTCTACAATGAGCAGTTCTTC
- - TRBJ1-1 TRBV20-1 CSAARTVNTEAFF TGCAGTGCAGCTCGGACGGTGAACACTGAAGCTTTCTTT
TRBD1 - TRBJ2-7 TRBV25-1 CASSEQGRSYEQYF TGTGCCAGCAGCGAACAGGGGCGCTCCTACGAGCAGTACTTC
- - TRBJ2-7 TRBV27 CASSEGGMVYNEQYF TGTGCCAGCAGTGAAGGCGGGATGGTCTACAATGAGCAGTACTTC